One sample yielded the 9 T cell receptor beta chains listed below, sequenced in a study of blood T cell repertoires in COVID-19 (TCRdb year 2020). Receptor libraries were prepared by the immunoSEQ multiplex PCR assay. Not all clones reach the TCRdb copy of this immuneACCESS table, which keeps in-frame sequences only. Checked studies attribute under half of the gap to unresolved V genes and leave the rest unexplained. The sample table records 63,000 or so clones; about 81% of these occur just once. The ten largest account for 9% to 9.5% of the sample. The sequenced material came from peripheral blood. These receptors all come from a human donor in a cohort sampled during active COVID-19.

The chain has TRBV7-6 and TRBJ2-1; no reliable D call. Trimming pared 1 base from V and 11 bases from J, leaving 6 bases between. The CDR3 length is 11 residues. The V gene's germline CDR1 is SGHVS and CDR2 FNYEAQ. CDR3 bases: TGTGCCAGCAGCTTAGACAGTCAGCAGTTCTTC. Its translation is CASSLDSQQFF.

The chain uses TRBV20-1 and TRBJ1-5, with D perhaps matching TRBD1 (5 bases). Trimming shortened V by 1 base and J by 11 bases, and 9 bases separated the two germline ends. The CDR3 has 11 amino acids. Germline lookup yields CDR1 DFQATT and CDR2 SNEGSKA (reference sequence). CDR3 coding DNA: TGCAGTGCTAGAGTCAGGGAGGCCCAGCATTTT. Translating gives CSARVREAQHF.

The chain carries TRBV5-1 and TRBJ2-7; 7 bases match TRBD2. V was pared by 2 bases and J by 2 bases, with 4 bases of the junction left unmatched. The CDR3 is 14 amino acids. Per the germline V gene, CDR1 is SGHRS and CDR2 is YFSETQ. The CDR3 loop reads CASSFASGPYEQYF. The CDR3 DNA sequence: TGCGCCAGCAGCTTCGCTAGCGGACCCTACGAGCAGTACTTC.

This clone came up a few times. The rearrangement uses TRBV12-3 or TRBV12-4 and TRBJ2-1; 10 bases line up with TRBD2. There are 12 residues in the CDR3. Trimming at V came to 9 bases and at J to 12 bases, leaving 8 bases not matched to a gene. CDR3: CASRTTSGLQFF. CDR3 coding DNA: TGTGCCAGTCGGACGACTAGCGGGTTGCAGTTCTTC.

The V gene is TRBV7-2, the J gene TRBJ2-4, with 7 bases fitting TRBD1. V was pared by 5 bases and J by 3 bases, with 4 bases of the junction left unmatched. CDR3 length: 14 residues. From germline, CDR1 is SGHTA and CDR2 FQGNSA. The CDR3 DNA sequence: TGTGCCAGCAGCGACAGGGTTGGCAAAAACATTCAGTACTTC. It encodes CASSDRVGKNIQYF. The full variable domain, with the rest looked up from reference TRBV7-2 and TRBJ2-4, is GAGVSQSPSNKVTEKGKDVELRCDPISGHTALYWYRQSLGQGLEFLIYFQGNSAPDKSGLPSDRFSAERTGGSVSTLTIQRTQQEDSAVYLCASSDRVGKNIQYFGAGTRLSVL.

This clone was recorded a few times. J is TRBJ1-2 and V is TRBV2, with a weak D call TRBD1 (5 bases). This CDR3 spans 14 amino acids. Germline assignment: CDR1 SNHLY and CDR2 FYNNEI. The ends were cut back, 7 bases at V and 1 base at J, with 13 bases in the middle. CDR3: CASTTPGFNYGYTF. CDR3 DNA: TGTGCCAGCACCACCCCAGGGTTTAACTATGGCTACACCTTC.

The chain uses TRBV7-2 and TRBJ2-7, with D perhaps matching TRBD1 (5 bases). CDR3 length: 13 amino acids. Per germline, CDR1 SGHTA and CDR2 FQGNSA. The germline V and J ends were trimmed by 2 bases and 5 bases, with 10 bases remaining between them. The CDR3 sequence is CASSLRQIHEQYF. As DNA, the CDR3 is TGTGCCAGCAGCTTACGACAGATACACGAGCAGTACTTC.

This clone was recorded once. This rearrangement joins TRBV6-5 to TRBJ1-4, with D tentatively TRBD1 (6 bases). The CDR3 is 15 amino acids. The V end was cut by 6 bases, the J end by 1 base, with 12 bases between. The germline gives CDR1 MNHEY, CDR2 SVGAGI. The CDR3 DNA follows: TGTGCCAGCAGACCCTCAGGGGTAACTAATGAAAAACTGTTTTTT. Translation gives CASRPSGVTNEKLFF.

The chain links TRBV6-1 to TRBJ2-2, with a possible D match to TRBD1 (6 bases). Trimming took 3 bases from V and 9 from J, leaving 14 bases between them. Germline lookup yields CDR1 MNHNS and CDR2 SASEGT. CDR3 length: 14 amino acids. The CDR3 nucleotides read TGTGCCAGCAGTGATACAGGGCTTTGGCGGGAGCTGTTTTTT. Encoded protein: CASSDTGLWRELFF.